This T cell receptor gamma chain is drawn from a study of intestinal T cells in coeliac disease (dated by TCRdb to the early 2020s). Broadly, across the study: Coeliac patients were found to be much younger than controls, with mean ages of approximately 16.0 versus 58 years recorded in the TRG cohort. Duodenal biopsies from roughly ten coeliac disease patients and roughly ten non-coeliac controls were included in the TCR-delta (TRD) cohort. Duodenal biopsies from about 35 coeliac disease patients and some 19 non-coeliac controls were included in a second, larger TCR-gamma (TRG) cohort.

The full study reports these points: Clustering based on TRG put most of the 54 biopsies (94.4%) in the right class, and the reported leave-one-out accuracy was roughly 90%. All 20 or so biopsies in training were correctly classified by TRD kmer-based clustering, and a leave-one-out accuracy of 91% was reported. FFPE-derived DNA was found to be relatively degraded, and loss of a proportion of TCR sequences in each sample was likely caused by this degradation. It was not possible to tell repeated CDR3 amino acid sequences apart from PCR duplicates. Age was significantly different between the coeliac and control groups, but splitting the analysis by age did not give a significant classification.

From the cysteine up to the phenylalanine, the CDR3 has a length of 16 residues. Only CDR3 DNA is held: 48 bases, read in frame from base 1. CDR1 and CDR2 are read off the germline V gene (reference sequence) as VTNTFY and YDVSTARD. Trimming takes 3 bases off V and 0 bases off J; junction bases not matched to a gene: 11. Worth noting for this clone: The antigen it binds to is not known. Per-nucleotide qualities are absent, and no much larger clonotype sits a single base away.

Genomic DNA was extracted with the QIAamp DNA FFPE tissue kit from ten 5-um FFPE scrolls per case. Fully anonymised formalin-fixed paraffin-embedded duodenal biopsies surplus to diagnostic needs were used to test TCR repertoire-based classification of coeliac disease. The controls had upper endoscopy for reflux, dyspepsia or gastritis, and there was no clinical or histological suspicion of coeliac disease in any of the controls. Library preparation employed multiplex PCR. TCRdb lists the instrument as Ion Torrent PGM. TRG repertoires were amplified from around 0.2 ug of biopsy DNA using the LymphoTrack kit, whose primers carry Illumina adapters. TRG amplicons were purified with AMPure XP beads, quantified on a 2100 Bioanalyzer, and pooled equimolarly. Sequencing of TRG libraries was performed on an Ion PGM instrument. The original pipeline was this. FastX removed reads in which more than 10% of nucleotides fell below the per-patient third-quartile quality score. IMGT/HighV-QUEST was used to align reads in order to assign V, D and J genes, locate CDR3 regions and judge functionality. After the sequences were translated into amino acids, every sequence predicted to be non-functional was thrown out. The CDR3s were broken into kmers both with and without positional annotation, PCA was run on the kmer frequencies, and the samples were clustered using every one of the 1023 combinations of PCs 1-10. Leave-one-out cross-validation was used to validate the classification, with parameters re-optimised on the remaining samples in each round. Shannon diversity was calculated with the vegan R package from repeated random subsamples, each the size of the lowest read count. TCRdb reran clone calling on the public reads with CATT; rows sharing one DNA sequence were then combined. These V and J calls originate from TCRdb's pipeline instead of the authors' own analysis. The sample table contains roughly 950 gamma-chain clones; only one count was recorded for about 47% of them. The ten top clones hold around 33% of the sample.

Sequencing was carried out using a duodenal biopsy. The chain joins TRGV3 to TRGJ1 or TRGJ2. This TCR was sampled from a human donor who served as a control with a normal duodenal biopsy, not a healthy volunteer. The nucleotide sequence is TGTGCCACCTGGGACGCCTGCCTTTTGAATTATTATAAGAAACTCTTT. Its amino acids are CATWDACLLNYYKKLF.